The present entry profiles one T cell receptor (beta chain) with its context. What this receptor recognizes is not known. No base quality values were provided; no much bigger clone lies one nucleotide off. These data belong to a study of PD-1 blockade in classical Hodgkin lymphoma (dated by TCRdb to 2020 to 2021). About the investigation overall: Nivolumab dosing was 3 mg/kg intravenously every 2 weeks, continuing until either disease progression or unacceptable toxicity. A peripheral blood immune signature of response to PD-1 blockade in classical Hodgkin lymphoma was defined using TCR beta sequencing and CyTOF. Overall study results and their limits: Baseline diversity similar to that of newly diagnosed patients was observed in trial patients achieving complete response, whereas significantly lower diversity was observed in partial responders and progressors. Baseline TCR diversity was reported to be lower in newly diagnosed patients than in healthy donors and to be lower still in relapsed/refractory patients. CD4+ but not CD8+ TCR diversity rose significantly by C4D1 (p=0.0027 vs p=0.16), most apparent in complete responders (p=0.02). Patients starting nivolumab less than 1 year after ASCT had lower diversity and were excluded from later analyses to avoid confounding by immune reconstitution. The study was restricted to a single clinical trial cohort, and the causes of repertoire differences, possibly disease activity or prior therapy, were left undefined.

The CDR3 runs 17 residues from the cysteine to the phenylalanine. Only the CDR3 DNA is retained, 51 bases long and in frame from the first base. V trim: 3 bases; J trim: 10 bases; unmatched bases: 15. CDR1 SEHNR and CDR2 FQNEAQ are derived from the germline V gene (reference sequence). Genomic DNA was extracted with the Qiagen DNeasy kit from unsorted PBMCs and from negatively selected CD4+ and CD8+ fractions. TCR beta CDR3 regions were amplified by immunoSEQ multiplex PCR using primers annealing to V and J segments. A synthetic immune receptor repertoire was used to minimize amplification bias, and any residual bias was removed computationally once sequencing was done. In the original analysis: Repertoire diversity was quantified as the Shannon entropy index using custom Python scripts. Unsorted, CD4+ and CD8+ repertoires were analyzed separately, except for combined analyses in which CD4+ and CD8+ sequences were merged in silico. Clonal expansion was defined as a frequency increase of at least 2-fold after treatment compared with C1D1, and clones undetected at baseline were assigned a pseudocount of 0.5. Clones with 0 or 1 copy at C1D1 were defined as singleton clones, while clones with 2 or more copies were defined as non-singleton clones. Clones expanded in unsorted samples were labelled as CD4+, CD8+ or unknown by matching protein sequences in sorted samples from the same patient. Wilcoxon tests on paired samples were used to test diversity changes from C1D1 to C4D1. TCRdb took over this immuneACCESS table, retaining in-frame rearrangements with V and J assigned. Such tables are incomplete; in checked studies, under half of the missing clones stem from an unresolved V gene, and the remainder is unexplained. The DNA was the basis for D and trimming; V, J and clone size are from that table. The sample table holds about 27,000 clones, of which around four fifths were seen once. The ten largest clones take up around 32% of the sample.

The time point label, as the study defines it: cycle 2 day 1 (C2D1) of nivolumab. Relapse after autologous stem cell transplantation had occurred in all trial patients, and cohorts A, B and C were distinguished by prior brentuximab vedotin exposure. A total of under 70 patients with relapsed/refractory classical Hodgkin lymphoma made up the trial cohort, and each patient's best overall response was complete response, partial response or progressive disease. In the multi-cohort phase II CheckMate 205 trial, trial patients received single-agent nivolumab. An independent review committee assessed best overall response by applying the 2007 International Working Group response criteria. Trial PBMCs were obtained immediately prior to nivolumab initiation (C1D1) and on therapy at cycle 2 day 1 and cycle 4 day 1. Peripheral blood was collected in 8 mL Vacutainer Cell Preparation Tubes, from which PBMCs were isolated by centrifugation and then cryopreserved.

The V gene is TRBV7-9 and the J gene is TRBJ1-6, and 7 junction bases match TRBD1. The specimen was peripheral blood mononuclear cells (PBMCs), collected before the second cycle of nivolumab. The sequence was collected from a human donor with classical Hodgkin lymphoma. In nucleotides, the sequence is TGTGCCAGCAGCTTCCACGACAGGGATGGTATAGGATCACCCCTCCACTTT. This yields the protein CASSFHDRDGIGSPLHF.